These T cell receptor beta chains were read from a single sample in a study of response to subunit inactivated influenza vaccine. TCRdb itself ran the RT-PCR reads through MiXCR, one entry per CDR3 protein. The sample lists around 750,000 distinct CDR3 sequences; around 20% were seen once. This specimen consisted of PBMCs from blood, obtained more than 4 days after vaccination. The receptors here all came from a man between 45 and 60 years old who received an inactivated influenza vaccine. CDR3s include the opening cysteine and the closing phenylalanine or tryptophan. The order of the fields is D gene, clone size, V gene, J gene, CDR3 DNA, CDR3 protein. D genes are given only for firm matches. Size values are once, few and many counts, or a class for expanded clones, and some rows have none.

>TRBD1|-|TRBV9|TRBJ2-6
TGTGCCAGCAGCGTGACAGGGGCTGGGGCCAACGTCCTGACTTTC
CASSVTGAGANVLTF
>-|few|TRBV25-1|TRBJ1-5
TGTGCCAGCGGGCGGGATCAGCCCCAGCATTTT
CASGRDQPQHF
>TRBD1|many|TRBV7-2|TRBJ2-1
TGTGCCAGCAGCTTCGACAGGGGCTCCTACAATGAGCAGTTCTTC
CASSFDRGSYNEQFF
>-|-|TRBV10-3|TRBJ2-4
TGTGCCATCAGTGAGTCGATTGGAGAAAACATTCAGTACTTC
CAISESIGENIQYF
>-|-|TRBV20-1|TRBJ2-1
TGCAGTGCCCGCCCCCGCTTGTCCTACAATGAGCAGTTCTTC
CSARPRLSYNEQFF
>TRBD2|many|TRBV7-6|TRBJ2-5
TGTGCCAGCAGCCAAGATTCCCCTAGCGGGGGCGCGGAGACCCAGTACTTC
CASSQDSPSGGAETQYF
>-|-|TRBV28|TRBJ1-4
TGTGCCAGCAGTCCAGACTCTGAAAAACTGTTTTTT
CASSPDSEKLFF
>TRBD2|few|TRBV7-9|TRBJ2-3
TGTGCCAGCAGCTTAGACGTGGGGAGGGCGCAGTATTTT
CASSLDVGRAQYF
>TRBD1|-|TRBV7-2|TRBJ1-2
TGTGCCAGCAGCCCGAGGACAGGGGGTTATTCCTATGGCTACACCTTC
CASSPRTGGYSYGYTF
>-|few|TRBV12-3/TRBV12-4|TRBJ1-5
TGTGCCAGCAGTTTAGGGCGGGACCGGCCCCAGCATTTT
CASSLGRDRPQHF
>-|few|TRBV28|TRBJ2-7
TGTGCCAGCAGGCACACCGGTTCGGCCTACGAGCAGTACTTC
CASRHTGSAYEQYF
>TRBD2|-|TRBV12-3/TRBV12-4|TRBJ2-1
TGTGCCCTCAGAACAGGACTAGCGGGGGACAGACGGACCTACAATGAGCAGTTCTTC
CALRTGLAGDRRTYNEQFF
>TRBD2|-|TRBV6-6|TRBJ2-7
TGTGCCAGCGGGGGGGACGAGCAGTACTTC
CASGGDEQYF
>TRBD1|-|TRBV20-1|TRBJ1-2
TGCAGTGCTAGAGATTCCCGGACAGGAGCAGGGGGCTACACCTTC
CSARDSRTGAGGYTF
>-|-|TRBV6-2/TRBV6-3|TRBJ1-5
TGTGCCTCAAAGGGGGGGGCCAATCAGCCCCAGCATTTT
CASKGGANQPQHF
>-|-|TRBV7-9|TRBJ2-7
TGTGCTAGTGGGGGGGGGCCCTACGAGCAGTACTTC
CASGGGPYEQYF
>-|-|TRBV14|TRBJ2-2
TGTGCCAGCAGCCAAGCCAGGGGGAACACCGGGGAGCTGTTTTTT
CASSQARGNTGELFF
>TRBD2|few|TRBV11-2|TRBJ2-3
TGTGCCAGCAGCCTGAGCAGACTAGCGGGGGAGGCAGATACGCAGTATTTT
CASSLSRLAGEADTQYF
>-|-|TRBV7-2|TRBJ2-5
TGTGCCAGCAGCTTAAATTCGGGGGAAGAGACCCAGTACTTC
CASSLNSGEETQYF
>-|-|TRBV28|TRBJ2-3
TGTGCCAGCAGTTTAGGATGGTCTACGCAGTATTTT
CASSLGWSTQYF
>-|few|TRBV12-3/TRBV12-4|TRBJ2-1
TGTGCCAGCAGCCAAGGGGTACTGAGCTCCTACAATGAGCAGTTCTTC
CASSQGVLSSYNEQFF
>-|few|TRBV5-6|TRBJ1-4
TGTGCCAGCAGCTTGGCCGTAGCAGGGTGGAAGTCCGGCGGCGGTGAAAAACTGTTTTTT
CASSLAVAGWKSGGGEKLFF
>-|-|TRBV4-3|TRBJ2-1
TGCGCCAGCAGCCCTAACGTAGGGGTCCTCCCCTACAATGAGCAGTTCTTC
CASSPNVGVLPYNEQFF
>-|few|TRBV25-1|TRBJ1-6
TGTGCCAGCAGGCAGACTGGGAGCTCCTATAATTCACCCCTCCACTTT
CASRQTGSSYNSPLHF
>TRBD2|many|TRBV7-2|TRBJ2-3
TGCGCCAGCAGCTTGCGCCTAGCGGGAGATACGCAGTATTTT
CASSLRLAGDTQYF
>TRBD1|few|TRBV18|TRBJ2-1
TGTGCCAGCTCCGCACAGGGGGCTGTTGAGCAGTTCTTC
CASSAQGAVEQFF